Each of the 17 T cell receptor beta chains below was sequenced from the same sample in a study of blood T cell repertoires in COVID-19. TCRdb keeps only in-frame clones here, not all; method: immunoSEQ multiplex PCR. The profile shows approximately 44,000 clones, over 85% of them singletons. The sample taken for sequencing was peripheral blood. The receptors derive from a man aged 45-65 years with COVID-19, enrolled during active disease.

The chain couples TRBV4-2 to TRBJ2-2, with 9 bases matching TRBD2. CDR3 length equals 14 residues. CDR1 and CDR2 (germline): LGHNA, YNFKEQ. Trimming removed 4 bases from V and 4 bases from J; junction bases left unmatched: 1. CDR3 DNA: TGTGCCAGCAGCCCGGGACTAGCCACCGGGGAGCTGTTTTTT. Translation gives CASSPGLATGELFF.

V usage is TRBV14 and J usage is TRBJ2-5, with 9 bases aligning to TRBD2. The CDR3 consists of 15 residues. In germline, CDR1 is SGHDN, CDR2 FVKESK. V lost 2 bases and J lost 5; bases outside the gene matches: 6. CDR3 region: CASSQLAGFSETQYF. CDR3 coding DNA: TGTGCCAGCAGCCAACTAGCGGGATTTTCGGAGACCCAGTACTTC.

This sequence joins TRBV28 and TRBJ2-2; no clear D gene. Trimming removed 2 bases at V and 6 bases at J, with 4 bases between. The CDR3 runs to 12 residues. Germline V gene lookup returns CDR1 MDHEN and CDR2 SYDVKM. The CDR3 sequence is CASSLLSGELFF. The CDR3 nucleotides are TGTGCCAGCAGTTTACTGTCCGGGGAGCTGTTTTTT.

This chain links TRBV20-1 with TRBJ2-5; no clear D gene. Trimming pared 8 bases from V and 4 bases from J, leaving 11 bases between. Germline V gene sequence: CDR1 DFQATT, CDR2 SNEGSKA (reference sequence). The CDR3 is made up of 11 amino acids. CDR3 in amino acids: CSFPLRETQYF. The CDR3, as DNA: TGCAGTTTTCCATTGCGAGAGACCCAGTACTTC.

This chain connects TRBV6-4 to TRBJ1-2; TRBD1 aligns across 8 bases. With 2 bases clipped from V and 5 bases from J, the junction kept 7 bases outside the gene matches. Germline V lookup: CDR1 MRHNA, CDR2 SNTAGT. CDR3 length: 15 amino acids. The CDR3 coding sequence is TGTGCCAGCAGTGACCCGGAGACAGGGGTTTATGGCTACACCTTC. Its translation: CASSDPETGVYGYTF.

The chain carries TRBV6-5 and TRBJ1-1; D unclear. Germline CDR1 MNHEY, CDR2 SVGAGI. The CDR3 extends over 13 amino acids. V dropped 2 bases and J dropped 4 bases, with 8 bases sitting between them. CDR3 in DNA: TGTGCCAGCAGTTACGGGGAGAGCACTGAAGCTTTCTTT. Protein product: CASSYGESTEAFF.

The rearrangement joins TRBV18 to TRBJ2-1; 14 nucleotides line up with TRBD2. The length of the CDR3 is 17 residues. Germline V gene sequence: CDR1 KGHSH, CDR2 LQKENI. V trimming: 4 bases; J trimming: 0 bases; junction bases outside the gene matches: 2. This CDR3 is CASSRGTSGSSYNEQFF. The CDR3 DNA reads TGTGCCAGCTCACGTGGGACTAGCGGGAGCTCCTACAATGAGCAGTTCTTC.

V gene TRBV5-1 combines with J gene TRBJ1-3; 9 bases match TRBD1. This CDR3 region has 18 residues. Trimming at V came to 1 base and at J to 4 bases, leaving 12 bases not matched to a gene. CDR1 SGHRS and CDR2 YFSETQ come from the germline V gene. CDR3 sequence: CASSLIGPQGAAGNTIYF. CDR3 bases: TGCGCCAGCAGCTTGATCGGGCCACAGGGGGCAGCGGGAAACACCATATATTTT.

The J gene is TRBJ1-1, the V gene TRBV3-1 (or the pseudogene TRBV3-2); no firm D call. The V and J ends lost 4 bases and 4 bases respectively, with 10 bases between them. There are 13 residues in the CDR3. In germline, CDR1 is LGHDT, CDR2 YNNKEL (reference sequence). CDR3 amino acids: CASSPTGSTEAFF. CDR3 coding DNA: TGTGCCAGCAGCCCCACGGGGAGCACTGAAGCTTTCTTT.

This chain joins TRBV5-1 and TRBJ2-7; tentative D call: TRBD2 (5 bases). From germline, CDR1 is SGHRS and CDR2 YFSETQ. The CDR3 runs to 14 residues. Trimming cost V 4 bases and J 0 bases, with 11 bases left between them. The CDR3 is CASSLDFYSYEQYF. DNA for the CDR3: TGCGCCAGCAGCCTGGACTTCTACTCCTACGAGCAGTACTTC.

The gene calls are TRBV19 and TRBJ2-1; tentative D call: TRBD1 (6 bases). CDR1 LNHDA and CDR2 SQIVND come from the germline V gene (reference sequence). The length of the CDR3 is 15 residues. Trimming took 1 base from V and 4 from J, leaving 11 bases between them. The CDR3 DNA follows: TGTGCCAGTAGTATAGTCGGGACACCTTACAATGAGCAGTTCTTC. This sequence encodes CASSIVGTPYNEQFF.

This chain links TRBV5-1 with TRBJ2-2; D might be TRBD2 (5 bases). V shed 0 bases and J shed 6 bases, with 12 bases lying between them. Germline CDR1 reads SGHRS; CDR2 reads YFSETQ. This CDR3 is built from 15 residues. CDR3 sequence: CASSLGTGTAGELFF. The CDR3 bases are TGCGCCAGCAGCTTGGGAACGGGAACGGCCGGGGAGCTGTTTTTT.

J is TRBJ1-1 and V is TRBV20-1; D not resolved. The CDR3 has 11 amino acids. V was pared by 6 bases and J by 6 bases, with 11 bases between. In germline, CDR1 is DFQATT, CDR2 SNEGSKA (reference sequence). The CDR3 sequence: CSAPDYAEAFF. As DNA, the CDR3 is TGCAGTGCCCCAGATTACGCTGAAGCTTTCTTT.

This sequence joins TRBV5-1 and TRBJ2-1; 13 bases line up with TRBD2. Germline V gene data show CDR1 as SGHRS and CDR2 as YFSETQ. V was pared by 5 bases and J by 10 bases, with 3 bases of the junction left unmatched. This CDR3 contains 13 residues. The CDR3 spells CASRLTSGREQFF. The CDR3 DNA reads TGCGCCAGCAGGCTGACTAGCGGGAGGGAGCAGTTCTTC.

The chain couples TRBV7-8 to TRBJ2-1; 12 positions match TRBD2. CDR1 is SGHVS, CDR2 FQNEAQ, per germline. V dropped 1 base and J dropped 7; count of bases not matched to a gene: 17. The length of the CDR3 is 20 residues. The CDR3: CASSLGPRPSTSGRRNEQFF. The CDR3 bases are TGTGCCAGCAGCTTAGGACCGAGGCCGTCAACTAGCGGGAGGAGGAATGAGCAGTTCTTC.

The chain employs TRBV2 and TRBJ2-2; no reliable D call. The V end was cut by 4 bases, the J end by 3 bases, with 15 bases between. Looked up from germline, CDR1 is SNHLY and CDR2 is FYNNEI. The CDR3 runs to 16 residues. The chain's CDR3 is CASSGWRPVDTGELFF. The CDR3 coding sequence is TGTGCCAGCAGTGGGTGGCGGCCGGTCGACACCGGGGAGCTGTTTTTT. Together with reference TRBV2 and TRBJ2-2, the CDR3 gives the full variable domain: EPEVTQTPSHQVTQMGQEVILRCVPISNHLYFYWYRQILGQKVEFLVSFYNNEISEKSEIFDDQFSVERPDGSNFTLKIRSTKLEDSAMYFCASSGWRPVDTGELFFGEGSRLTVL.

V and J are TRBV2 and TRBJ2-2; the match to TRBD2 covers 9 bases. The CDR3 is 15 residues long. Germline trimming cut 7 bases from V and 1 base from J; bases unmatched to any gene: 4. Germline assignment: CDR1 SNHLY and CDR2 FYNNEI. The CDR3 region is CASNRAGGNTGELFF. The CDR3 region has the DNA TGTGCCAGCAATAGAGCGGGAGGGAACACCGGGGAGCTGTTTTTT. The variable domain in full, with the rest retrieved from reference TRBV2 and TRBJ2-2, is EPEVTQTPSHQVTQMGQEVILRCVPISNHLYFYWYRQILGQKVEFLVSFYNNEISEKSEIFDDQFSVERPDGSNFTLKIRSTKLEDSAMYFCASNRAGGNTGELFFGEGSRLTVL.